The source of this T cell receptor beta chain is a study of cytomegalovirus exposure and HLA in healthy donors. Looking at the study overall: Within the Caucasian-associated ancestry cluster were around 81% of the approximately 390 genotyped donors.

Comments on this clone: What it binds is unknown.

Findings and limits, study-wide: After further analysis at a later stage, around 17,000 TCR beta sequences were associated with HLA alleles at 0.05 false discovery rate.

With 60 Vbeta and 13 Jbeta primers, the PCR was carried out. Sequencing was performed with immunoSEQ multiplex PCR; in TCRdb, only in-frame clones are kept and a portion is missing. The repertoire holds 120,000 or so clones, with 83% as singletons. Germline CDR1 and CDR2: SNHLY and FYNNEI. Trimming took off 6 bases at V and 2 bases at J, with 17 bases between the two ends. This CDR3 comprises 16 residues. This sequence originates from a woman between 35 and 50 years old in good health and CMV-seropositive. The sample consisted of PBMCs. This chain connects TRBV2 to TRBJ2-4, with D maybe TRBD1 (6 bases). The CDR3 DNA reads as TGTGCCAGCAGGGGGGCGCTTCGGGGAACCAAAAACATTCAGTACTTC. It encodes CASRGALRGTKNIQYF.